What follows are 30 T cell receptor beta chains derived from one specimen sequenced in a study of shared T cell receptors in the human thymus. Assay used: immunoSEQ multiplex PCR; TCRdb lists only in-frame clones, some missing. The table records roughly 710,000 clones, 70% to 90% of them present only once. The data were also submitted as part of a second study, on human thymus T cells.

Source material: thymocytes. All receptors come from a girl less than two years old with a congenital heart defect.

The gene calls are TRBV9 and TRBJ1-1, with 11 nucleotides matching TRBD1. V was clipped by 3 bases and J by 4 bases; unmatched bases: 11. Germline V gene sequence: CDR1 SGDLS, CDR2 YYNGEE. The CDR3 consists of 17 residues. CDR3 coding DNA: TGTGCCAGCAGCGCAGAGCCGGGACAGGGGGTCGGCACTGAAGCTTTCTTT. Translation: CASSAEPGQGVGTEAFF.

This clone was counted between two and nine times. The V gene is TRBV28, the J gene TRBJ1-1; a weak D match, TRBD1 (6 bases). Trimming cost V 6 bases and J 1 base, with 21 bases left between them. Per the germline V gene, CDR1 is MDHEN and CDR2 is SYDVKM. The CDR3 has 17 residues. The CDR3 sequence: CASSHPPPGRGNTEAFF. The CDR3 DNA reads TGTGCCAGCAGCCACCCACCCCCTGGCAGGGGGAACACTGAAGCTTTCTTT.

Of note for this clone: The sample holds other DNA sequences that translate to the same CDR3. The genes are TRBV5-1 and TRBJ2-3; 13 bases map to TRBD2. The CDR3 covers 16 residues. V lost 2 bases and J lost 1; bases outside the gene matches: 1. The germline gives CDR1 SGHRS, CDR2 YFSETQ. CDR3 in amino acids: CASSLGLAGGTDTQYF. As DNA, the CDR3 is TGCGCCAGCAGCTTAGGACTAGCGGGGGGCACAGATACGCAGTATTTT.

This chain uses TRBV7-8 with TRBJ2-7, with D unclear. With 5 bases removed from V and 2 bases from J, the gap between germline ends came to 13 bases. Germline CDR1 is SGHVS and CDR2 is FQNEAQ. CDR3 size: 14 residues. The CDR3 nucleotides read TGTGCCAGCAGCCCATACCCCACTGCCTACGAGCAGTACTTC. Protein: CASSPYPTAYEQYF.

There are a few counts of this clone. Because the CDR3's place on the DNA is in doubt, the DNA is left out and the CDR3 is given as listed by TCRdb. The chain links TRBV2 to TRBJ2-2; whether TRBD2, the table's D call, matches the DNA was not checked. CDR1 and CDR2 (germline): SNHLY, FYNNEI. The CDR3 is 12 amino acids long, termini counted. CDR3 loop: CASSLRAGELFF.

This clone appeared once. The CDR3 here is CASSQGLGQGALNTGELFF. CDR3 bases: TGCGCCAGCAGCCAAGGCCTGGGACAGGGGGCCCTGAACACCGGGGAGCTGTTTTTT. J is TRBJ2-2 and V is TRBV4-1; 12 positions agree with TRBD1. CDR3 length: 19 residues. The V gene's germline CDR1 is MGHRA and CDR2 YSYEKL. V lost 1 base to trimming and J lost 1 base; unmatched junction nucleotides: 7.

The chain carries TRBV6-4 and TRBJ1-3; TRBD1 aligns across 8 bases. The CDR3 totals 16 residues. Germline CDR1 MRHNA, CDR2 SNTAGT. V gave up 6 bases and J gave up 7 bases; unmatched junction bases: 14. The CDR3 is CASRAGQGGIGNTIYF. The CDR3 nucleotides are TGTGCCAGCAGGGCAGGACAGGGAGGAATCGGTAACACCATATATTTT.

A single count supports this clone. This chain joins TRBV27 and TRBJ1-5, with 7 bases matching TRBD1. Germline lookup yields CDR1 MNHEY and CDR2 SMNVEV (reference sequence). Trimming at V came to 5 bases and at J to 5 bases, leaving 15 bases not matched to a gene. CDR3 length: 17 residues. In nucleotides, the CDR3 is TGTGCCAGCAGTCCAGACCGGACAGGCGCAGAGCATCAGCCCCAGCATTTT. As protein: CASSPDRTGAEHQPQHF.

The chain has TRBV7-2 and TRBJ2-4, with TRBD1 identical over 9 bases. Germline V gives CDR1 SGHTA, CDR2 FQGNSA. Losses at the gene ends were 6 bases for V and 0 bases for J; bases not matched to a gene: 9. The CDR3 covers 17 residues. In nucleotides, the CDR3 is TGTGCCAGCAGTCCCAACCGGGACAGGGTAGCCAAAAACATTCAGTACTTC. It is translated as CASSPNRDRVAKNIQYF.

The chain joins TRBV7-2 to TRBJ1-3, with D perhaps TRBD1 (5 bases). V was cut by 4 bases and J by 0 bases, with 13 bases left in between. In germline, CDR1 is SGHTA, CDR2 FQGNSA. The CDR3 loop spans 16 amino acids. The CDR3, as DNA: TGTGCCAGCAGCTCCCGCAGGGTATCCTCTGGAAACACCATATATTTT. Translation: CASSSRRVSSGNTIYF.

This sequence joins TRBV7-6 and TRBJ1-2; the D gene is possibly TRBD1 (5 bases). CDR1 and CDR2 (germline): SGHVS, FNYEAQ. The CDR3 is 15 residues long. Trimming took 1 base from V and 6 from J, leaving 15 bases between them. The CDR3 nucleotides read TGTGCCAGCAGCTTAGACTTCAGACAGCTTCATGGCTACACCTTC. Encoded protein: CASSLDFRQLHGYTF. Looking up the rest from reference TRBV7-6 and TRBJ1-2 gives the full variable domain: GAGVSQSPRYKVTKRGQDVALRCDPISGHVSLYWYRQALGQGPEFLTYFNYEAQQDKSGLPNDRFSAERPEGSISTLTIQRTEQRDSAMYRCASSLDFRQLHGYTFGSGTRLTVV.

The genes are TRBV5-3 and TRBJ1-6, with 9 bases aligning to TRBD1. TRBV5-3 is filed as an ORF, its function uncertain. There are 15 residues in the CDR3. With 5 bases clipped from V and 5 bases from J, the junction kept 5 bases outside the gene matches. CDR3: CARRSRDRDNSPLHF. CDR3 coding DNA: TGTGCCAGAAGAAGCCGGGACAGGGATAATTCACCCCTCCACTTT.

This chain connects TRBV7-9 to TRBJ2-5, with D hard to call. The CDR3 sequence is 18 residues long. Germline V gene lookup returns CDR1 SEHNR and CDR2 FQNEAQ (reference sequence). V shed 5 bases and J shed 0 bases, with 22 bases lying between them. CDR3 loop: CASSPMWALPTDQETQYF. The CDR3 DNA is TGTGCCAGCAGCCCTATGTGGGCACTCCCAACAGACCAAGAGACCCAGTACTTC.

CDR3 coding DNA: TGCGCCAGCAACGCGGAATGCACAGATACGCAGTATTTT. Translating it yields CASNAECTDTQYF. The genes are TRBV5-1 and TRBJ2-3; D ambiguous. Germline V gene sequence: CDR1 SGHRS, CDR2 YFSETQ. Between the trimmed V and J ends, which lost 6 bases and 1 base, there was a span of 9 bases. The CDR3 runs 13 residues.

The rearrangement joins TRBV6-1 to TRBJ2-3; 8 nucleotides match TRBD2. V shed 1 base, J shed 3 bases, and the junction held 12 bases outside the gene matches. This CDR3 comprises 18 residues. Germline loops: CDR1 MNHNS, CDR2 SASEGT. The CDR3 spells CASSEGAGGHPRTDTQYF. The CDR3 DNA reads as TGTGCCAGCAGTGAAGGGGCGGGGGGACACCCCCGGACAGATACGCAGTATTTT.

The genes are TRBV9 and TRBJ1-3, with 8 bases aligning to TRBD1. This CDR3 contains 14 residues. CDR1 is SGDLS and CDR2 is YYNGEE in the germline V gene. The J segment lost 1 base and the V segment lost 8 bases, leaving 5 bases of the junction unmatched. In DNA form, the CDR3 reads TGTGCCAGGCAGGGGGCGCCTTCTGGAAACACCATATATTTT. The encoded protein is CARQGAPSGNTIYF.

This clone appeared once. The rearrangement joins TRBV27 to TRBJ1-4, with D possibly being TRBD1 (6 bases). The CDR3 is 14 amino acids. V lost 2 bases, J lost 9 bases, and 13 bases lay in between. The germline V gene encodes CDR1 MNHEY and CDR2 SMNVEV (reference sequence). The CDR3 loop is CASSLGTSRQKLFF. CDR3 in DNA: TGTGCCAGCAGTTTAGGGACATCAAGGCAAAAACTGTTTTTT.

J is TRBJ1-2 and V is TRBV19; perhaps TRBD1 as D (5 bases). The V end lost 7 bases, the J end lost 2 bases, and 11 bases lay between the germline ends. The CDR3 is made up of 13 amino acids. The germline CDR1 and CDR2 sequences are LNHDA and SQIVND (reference sequence). The chain's CDR3 is CASKYDSNYGYTF. The CDR3 bases are TGTGCCAGTAAATATGACAGCAACTATGGCTACACCTTC. Variable domain in full (rest from reference TRBV19 and TRBJ1-2): DGGITQSPKYLFRKEGQNVTLSCEQNLNHDAMYWYRQDPGQGLRLIYYSQIVNDFQKGDIAEGYSVSREKKESFPLTVTSAQKNPTAFYLCASKYDSNYGYTFGSGTRLTVV.

J is TRBJ2-3 and V is TRBV9; 8 bases align to TRBD2. The germline V gene encodes CDR1 SGDLS and CDR2 YYNGEE. V lost 1 base and J lost 5; bases outside the gene matches: 6. The CDR3 is made up of 15 amino acids. The CDR3 here is CASSVLAGRKDTQYF. Here the CDR3 DNA reads TGTGCCAGCAGCGTACTAGCGGGTCGGAAAGATACGCAGTATTTT.

The V call is TRBV9, the J call TRBJ1-4; 9 bases are shared with TRBD1. This CDR3 is built from 15 residues. Germline CDR1 SGDLS, CDR2 YYNGEE. With V trimmed by 0 bases and J by 7 bases, 4 bases remained unmatched. In DNA, the CDR3 is TGTGCCAGCAGCGTAGATCCGACAGGGGGTGAAAAACTGTTTTTT. Translated: CASSVDPTGGEKLFF.

The J gene is TRBJ1-4, the V gene TRBV27, with D hard to call. This CDR3 comprises 14 residues. Trimming left V 2 bases short and J 0 bases short, with 4 bases between. Germline assignment: CDR1 MNHEY and CDR2 SMNVEV (reference sequence). This CDR3 reads CASSLTATNEKLFF. The DNA for the CDR3 is TGTGCCAGCAGTTTAACGGCAACTAATGAAAAACTGTTTTTT.

V is TRBV27 and J is TRBJ1-1; D call uncertain. This CDR3 spans 19 amino acids. The ends were cut back, 7 bases at V and 7 bases at J, with 34 bases in the middle. Per germline, CDR1 MNHEY and CDR2 SMNVEV (reference sequence). As DNA, the CDR3 is TGTGCCAGCATAGGAGGTAATAGTTCTACAAGTCGTCTTGTCGGTGAAGCTTTCTTT. This codes for CASIGGNSSTSRLVGEAFF.

This chain connects TRBV30 to TRBJ2-2; TRBD2 matches at 16 bases. The CDR3 length is 18 residues. The germline V gene has CDR1 GTSNPN and CDR2 SVGIG (reference sequence). J gave up 1 base and V 2 bases, and 4 bases lay outside the gene matches. This chain's CDR3 is CAWSPGTSGGENTGELFF. CDR3 nucleotides: TGTGCCTGGAGTCCCGGGACTAGCGGGGGGGAGAACACCGGGGAGCTGTTTTTT.

The CDR3 DNA reads as TGTGCCAGCAGCTCGCCGACTGCCGGGGAGCTGTTTTTT. Translated: CASSSPTAGELFF. The chain couples TRBV7-3 to TRBJ2-2, with D hard to call. The V end was cut by 4 bases, the J end by 6 bases, with 9 bases between. The germline V gene encodes CDR1 SGHTA and CDR2 FQGTGA. The CDR3 is 13 residues long.

V gene TRBV6-5 combines with J gene TRBJ1-2; TRBD1 aligns across 9 bases. The CDR3 contains 15 residues. The V gene's germline CDR1 is MNHEY and CDR2 SVGAGI. V trimming: 1 base; J trimming: 5 bases; junction bases outside the gene matches: 5. The CDR3 here is CASSYLGGTGYGYTF. The CDR3 DNA reads as TGTGCCAGCAGTTACTTGGGCGGGACAGGGTATGGCTACACCTTC.

The chain combines TRBV30 with TRBJ1-1, with 8 bases identical to TRBD1. The CDR3 covers 12 residues. Per germline, CDR1 GTSNPN and CDR2 SVGIG (reference sequence). V was clipped by 5 bases and J by 9 bases; unmatched bases: 8. CDR3 sequence: CAWARQGRKAFF. The CDR3, as DNA: TGTGCCTGGGCAAGACAGGGGCGGAAAGCTTTCTTT.

This chain uses TRBV6-5 with TRBJ2-1, with 7 nucleotides matching TRBD1. Trimming removed 6 bases from V and 0 bases from J; junction bases left unmatched: 5. The CDR3 is made up of 15 amino acids. CDR1 and CDR2 from the germline V gene are MNHEY and SVGAGI. The CDR3 DNA follows: TGTGCCAGCAGGATAACAGGGGCCTCCTACAATGAGCAGTTCTTC. This translates into CASRITGASYNEQFF.

In this sample, this clone turned up once. This chain joins TRBV5-4 and TRBJ1-2, with a tentative D call TRBD1 (6 bases). This CDR3 has 16 residues. Trimming removed 2 bases from V and 0 bases from J, with 14 bases in between. From germline, CDR1 is SGHNT and CDR2 YYREEE (reference sequence). The CDR3 bases are TGTGCCAGCAGCTTAGCAGGGGCCACAGCTAACTATGGCTACACCTTC. It is translated as CASSLAGATANYGYTF.

The chain joins TRBV5-4 to TRBJ1-2; 8 bases match TRBD1. The length of the CDR3 is 17 residues. Germline V lookup: CDR1 SGHNT, CDR2 YYREEE (reference sequence). Trimming cost V 2 bases and J 5 bases; bases outside gene matches: 14. Here the CDR3 DNA reads TGTGCCAGCAGCTTAGGCGATAGACAGGGGTGGGGATATGGCTACACCTTC. It specifies CASSLGDRQGWGYGYTF.

V usage is TRBV14 and J usage is TRBJ1-1, with D unclear. Per germline, CDR1 SGHDN and CDR2 FVKESK. CDR3 length: 13 residues. Trimming pared 6 bases from V and 0 bases from J, leaving 8 bases between. The CDR3 here is CASREGLNTEAFF. CDR3 DNA sequence: TGTGCCAGCAGGGAGGGCCTGAACACTGAAGCTTTCTTT. The full variable domain, completed using reference TRBV14 and TRBJ1-1, is EAGVTQFPSHSVIEKGQTVTLRCDPISGHDNLYWYRRVMGKEIKFLLHFVKESKQDESGMPNNRFLAERTGGTYSTLKVQPAELEDSGVYFCASREGLNTEAFFGQGTRLTVV.